These 30 T cell receptor beta chains were all obtained from the same sample, sequenced in a study of shared clonotypes between healthy human individuals. Using immunoSEQ multiplex PCR, the repertoire was profiled, and TCRdb retains in-frame clones only, with some absent. The table lists hundreds of thousands of clones, roughly four fifths of them singletons. The sample taken for sequencing was PBMCs. These receptors were taken from a woman in her thirties or forties in good health. Some clones in this sample may be carry-over from other donors' samples.

This clone was detected a few times. The rearrangement links TRBV5-4 to TRBJ2-5; no definite D call. Trimming left V 0 bases short and J 2 bases short, with 11 bases between. The length of the CDR3 is 15 residues. CDR1 and CDR2 from the germline V gene are SGHNT and YYREEE (reference sequence). The DNA for the CDR3 is TGTGCCAGCAGCTTGGCCGGATTGAGTCAAGAGACCCAGTACTTC. This sequence encodes CASSLAGLSQETQYF.

Points on this clone: A far larger clone is only one base removed, so a read error is likely. The gene calls are TRBV2 and TRBJ2-5; D gene unclear. The DNA end lines up better with TRBJ2-7; the J call may be wrong. The germline gives CDR1 SNHLY, CDR2 FYNNEI. The CDR3 consists of 14 residues. CDR3 bases: TGTGCCAGCCAAAAACACGATAAGGGCTGCGAGCAGTACTTC. Protein: CASQKHDKGCEQYF.

Comment on this clone: Just one base apart from a much larger clone, this may be a read error. The rearrangement links TRBV5-6 to TRBJ2-5; the match to TRBD2 covers 9 bases. This CDR3 is built from 18 residues. Germline CDR1 SGHDT, CDR2 YYEEEE. The CDR3 loop is CASGLAGFSASGKETQYF. In nucleotides, the CDR3 is TGTGCCAGCGGCTTGGCCGGCTTCTCGGCTAGCGGGAAAGAGACCCAGTACTTC.

The V call is TRBV6-6, the J call TRBJ1-5; TRBD1 aligns across 8 bases. Germline V CDR1 and CDR2: MNHNY, SVGAGI (reference sequence). CDR3 length: 13 amino acids. Unmatched junction bases numbered 5, after V lost 7 bases and J lost 6 bases. The CDR3 spells CASNIQGGQPQHF. In nucleotides, the CDR3 is TGTGCCAGCAATATACAGGGGGGTCAGCCCCAGCATTTT.

This rearrangement joins TRBV7-9 to TRBJ1-2; TRBD1 agrees at 7 bases. J lost 6 bases, V lost 5 bases, and 6 bases had no gene match. Germline CDR1 SEHNR, CDR2 FQNEAQ (reference sequence). The CDR3 runs 13 residues. The CDR3 coding sequence is TGTGCCAGCAGCGAATGGGACAGCCATGGCTACACCTTC. This translates into CASSEWDSHGYTF.

This clone has at least ten counts. The chain joins TRBV10-2 to TRBJ1-2; D perhaps matches TRBD1 (6 bases). CDR1 is WSHSY and CDR2 is SAAADI in the germline V gene. The CDR3 totals 15 residues. V was pared by 0 bases and J by 2 bases, with 10 bases between. In DNA form, the CDR3 reads TGCGCCAGCAGTGAGTCTCGGGGGGCAAACTATGGCTACACCTTC. Encoded protein: CASSESRGANYGYTF.

Concerning this clone itself: A far larger clone is off by one base, so a read error is likely. The chain uses TRBV6-5 and TRBJ2-2; possibly TRBD2 for D (5 bases). CDR3 size: 15 residues. CDR1 is MNHEY, CDR2 SVGAGI, per germline. The CDR3 sequence is CASSYSTVNTGKLFF. The CDR3 bases are TGTGCCAGCAGTTACTCGACGGTGAACACCGGGAAGCTGTTTTTT.

This rearrangement joins TRBV5-1 to TRBJ2-5; 7 nucleotides align to TRBD1. Trimming removed 4 bases from V and 5 bases from J; junction bases left unmatched: 8. The CDR3 is 14 amino acids. Per germline, CDR1 SGHRS and CDR2 YFSETQ. The CDR3 sequence is CASSPGTARETQYF. The CDR3 DNA sequence: TGCGCCAGCAGCCCCGGGACAGCTCGGGAGACCCAGTACTTC.

Details on this clone: Possible read error: a much larger clone is one base away. V usage is TRBV5-1 and J usage is TRBJ2-7, with 9 positions matching TRBD1. CDR1 is SGHRS and CDR2 is YFSETQ in the germline V gene. The CDR3 sequence is 14 residues long. V was pared by 4 bases and J by 6 bases, with 8 bases of the junction left unmatched. The CDR3 protein is CASSLGQGVGEQYF. The CDR3 nucleotides are TGCGCCAGCAGCCTGGGACAGGGTGTCGGCGAGCAGTACTTC.

V and J are TRBV9 and TRBJ1-1; weak D call: TRBD1 (5 bases). The V and J ends lost 5 bases and 4 bases respectively, with 12 bases between them. The CDR3 spans 13 residues. Germline CDR1 reads SGDLS; CDR2 reads YYNGEE. In DNA, the CDR3 is TGTGCCAGCAGTTCAACAGGTAGCACTGAAGCTTTCTTT. It yields the protein CASSSTGSTEAFF.

This clone came up a few times. This chain joins TRBV28 and TRBJ2-7; 9 nucleotides agree with TRBD1. CDR3 length: 15 amino acids. Germline CDR1 and CDR2: MDHEN and SYDVKM. Trimming at V came to 8 bases and at J to 5 bases, leaving 13 bases not matched to a gene. CDR3 in DNA: TGTGCCAGCGCAGATGCAGGGACAGGGATACACGAGCAGTACTTC. Protein sequence: CASADAGTGIHEQYF. Variable domain in full (rest from reference TRBV28 and TRBJ2-7): DVKVTQSSRYLVKRTGEKVFLECVQDMDHENMFWYRQDPGLGLRLIYFSYDVKMKEKGDIPEGYSVSREKKERFSLILESASTNQTSMYLCASADAGTGIHEQYFGPGTRLTVT.

Of note for this clone: A far bigger clonotype differs at one base, so this is likely a read error. The chain combines TRBV9 with TRBJ2-1; a possible D gene is TRBD1 (6 bases). Trimming shortened V by 0 bases and J by 6 bases, and 16 bases separated the two germline ends. Looked up from germline, CDR1 is SGDLS and CDR2 is YYNGEE. The CDR3 sequence is 16 residues long. The DNA for the CDR3 is TGTGCCAGCAGCGTAGGAGGGGGTTATCCCTGCAATGAGCAGTTCTTC. Translated: CASSVGGGYPCNEQFF.

This clone has just one count. The chain has TRBV5-4 and TRBJ2-7; 9 positions agree with TRBD1. The CDR3 has 14 residues. CDR1 is SGHNT, CDR2 YYREEE, per germline (reference sequence). The junction had 8 bases not matched to a gene; V was cut back by 4 bases and J by 6 bases. The DNA of the CDR3 is TGTGCCAGCAGCCGACAGGGGGGACTATCCGAGCAGTACTTC. Translation: CASSRQGGLSEQYF.

V and J are TRBV28 and TRBJ1-2; TRBD1 is a possible D gene (5 bases). This CDR3 has 14 residues. Germline V gene lookup returns CDR1 MDHEN and CDR2 SYDVKM. The V end was cut by 1 base, the J end by 4 bases, with 10 bases between. The CDR3 nucleotides are TGTGCCAGCAGTTTATCCGACAGCCCCTATGGCTACACCTTC. It codes for CASSLSDSPYGYTF.

The chain joins TRBV4-2 to TRBJ1-2, with 9 positions matching TRBD1. V shed 1 base and J 5 bases; nucleotides not matched to a gene: 5. There are 15 residues in the CDR3. Germline V gene data show CDR1 as LGHNA and CDR2 as YNFKEQ. The CDR3 DNA is TGTGCCAGCAGCCAAGCCCTGACAGGGGGGTATGGCTACACCTTC. Residues: CASSQALTGGYGYTF.

The chain has TRBV19 and TRBJ2-2; TRBD2 matches at 10 bases. From germline, CDR1 is LNHDA and CDR2 SQIVND (reference sequence). This CDR3 has 17 amino acids. V gave up 6 bases and J gave up 2 bases; unmatched junction bases: 9. DNA of the CDR3: TGTGCCAGTAGGGCCCCCCTAGCGGGAGATAACACCGGGGAGCTGTTTTTT. Protein: CASRAPLAGDNTGELFF.

The J gene is TRBJ1-5, the V gene TRBV5-5; D remains unclear. This CDR3 is built from 14 residues. V lost 2 bases to trimming and J lost 6 bases, with 12 bases between them. CDR1 and CDR2 (germline): SGHKS, YYEKEE (reference sequence). In DNA, the CDR3 is TGTGCCAGCAGCTTTGGGGTACGGGGTCAGCCCCAGCATTTT. Its protein is CASSFGVRGQPQHF.

The rearrangement uses TRBV18 and TRBJ2-6; no definite D call. The CDR3 contains 18 residues. Germline V gene data show CDR1 as KGHSH and CDR2 as LQKENI. Deletions cut 11 bases from V and 0 bases from J, with 23 bases between. In DNA, the CDR3 is TGTGCCGTGCGCCGGTCGGGCAGCAATAGCTCTGGGGCCAACGTCCTGACTTTC. Residues: CAVRRSGSNSSGANVLTF. Supplemented by reference TRBV18 and TRBJ2-6, the full variable domain reads NAGVMQNPRHLVRRRGQEARLRCSPMKGHSHVYWYRQLPEEGLKFMVYLQKENIIDESGMPKERFSAEFPKEGPSILRIQQVVRGDSAAYFCAVRRSGSNSSGANVLTFGAGSRLTVL.

The chain combines TRBV27 with TRBJ2-7; 14 positions match TRBD2. CDR1 and CDR2 (germline): MNHEY, SMNVEV (reference sequence). V was pared by 3 bases and J by 6 bases, with 1 base of the junction left unmatched. The CDR3 is 14 amino acids. The CDR3 loop is CASSFGLAGGEQYF. The CDR3 bases are TGTGCCAGCAGTTTCGGACTAGCGGGAGGCGAGCAGTACTTC.

V usage is TRBV9 and J usage is TRBJ2-7; no reliable D call. CDR1 is SGDLS, CDR2 YYNGEE, per germline. V lost 0 bases and J lost 3, with 13 bases in between. The CDR3 covers 15 residues. The CDR3 coding sequence is TGTGCCAGCAGCGTAGCGCCGGGCCTTATCTACGAGCAGTACTTC. This encodes CASSVAPGLIYEQYF. The entire variable domain, with the rest obtained from reference TRBV9 and TRBJ2-7, is as follows: DSGVTQTPKHLITATGQRVTLRCSPRSGDLSVYWYQQSLDQGLQFLIQYYNGEERAKGNILERFSAQQFPDLHSELNLSSLELGDSALYFCASSVAPGLIYEQYFGPGTRLTVT.

V and J are TRBV30 and TRBJ2-1, with D perhaps matching TRBD2 (5 bases). CDR1 and CDR2 (germline): GTSNPN, SVGIG (reference sequence). The ends were cut back, 0 bases at V and 4 bases at J, with 13 bases in the middle. The length of the CDR3 is 15 residues. CDR3 sequence: CAWSVSLADYNEQFF. In DNA form, the CDR3 reads TGTGCCTGGAGTGTAAGCCTAGCCGATTACAATGAGCAGTTCTTC.

This clone was seen a few times. The rearrangement uses TRBV15 and TRBJ1-2, with a weak D call TRBD1 (5 bases). The CDR3 consists of 15 residues. CDR1 is LNHNV, CDR2 YYDKDF, per germline (reference sequence). With 2 bases removed from V and 8 bases from J, the gap between germline ends came to 18 bases. The CDR3 is CATSRPGDGLSGYTF. The CDR3 region has the DNA TGTGCCACCAGCAGACCGGGGGACGGCCTCTCCGGCTACACCTTC.

The rearrangement joins TRBV4-1 to TRBJ2-6; D is uncertain. CDR1 is MGHRA and CDR2 is YSYEKL in the germline V gene. This CDR3 contains 16 residues. V gave up 0 bases and J gave up 0 bases, with 6 bases separating them. Here the CDR3 reads CASSQDSLSGANVLTF. The DNA for the CDR3 is TGCGCCAGCAGCCAAGATAGCCTCTCTGGGGCCAACGTCCTGACTTTC.

This clone was recorded at least ten times. This rearrangement joins TRBV10-3 to TRBJ2-7; TRBD1 matches at 7 bases. Per the germline V gene, CDR1 is ENHRY and CDR2 is SYGVKD. This CDR3 contains 13 residues. With V trimmed by 2 bases and J by 2 bases, 0 bases remained unmatched. In DNA form, the CDR3 reads TGTGCCATCAGTGAGACAGGGGCCTACGAGCAGTACTTC. As protein: CAISETGAYEQYF.

This chain connects TRBV28 to TRBJ2-1; D possibly corresponds to TRBD2 (6 bases). The CDR3 has 14 amino acids. The germline V and J ends were trimmed by 3 bases and 6 bases, with 12 bases remaining between them. Per the germline V gene, CDR1 is MDHEN and CDR2 is SYDVKM. The CDR3 loop is CASSLLGGRNEQFF. In nucleotides, the CDR3 is TGTGCCAGCAGTTTGCTTGGAGGGCGCAATGAGCAGTTCTTC.

V is TRBV5-4 and J is TRBJ2-5, with D tentatively TRBD1 (5 bases). Trimming stripped 9 bases from V and 5 bases from J, with 17 bases between. The CDR3 length is 13 residues. Germline assignment: CDR1 SGHNT and CDR2 YYREEE (reference sequence). In nucleotides, the CDR3 is TGTGCCACCATGCCTTGGCAGGGTGAGACCCAGTACTTC. Its translation is CATMPWQGETQYF.

The chain couples TRBV5-5 to TRBJ1-2; D call uncertain. From germline, CDR1 is SGHKS and CDR2 YYEKEE (reference sequence). The CDR3 extends over 16 amino acids. Trimming left V 0 bases short and J 2 bases short, with 14 bases between. In DNA form, the CDR3 reads TGTGCCAGCAGCTTGGGTCCGGTAGGTTTCAACTATGGCTACACCTTC. It specifies CASSLGPVGFNYGYTF.

About this clone itself: It may be a read error: a sequence one base away is much more abundant. This CDR3 is also generated by other DNA sequences in the sample. V usage is TRBV5-4 and J usage is TRBJ2-7, with 9 positions matching TRBD2. The ends lost 8 bases at V and 0 bases at J; junction bases unmatched: 9. Germline-derived CDR1 and CDR2 are SGHNT and YYREEE (reference sequence). This CDR3 contains 15 residues. CDR3 sequence reads: CASSPGTSSSYEQYF. The CDR3 DNA reads TGTGCCAGTAGCCCCGGGACTAGCAGCTCCTACGAGCAGTACTTC.

The chain is built from TRBV9 and TRBJ2-3, with D perhaps TRBD2 (6 bases). Trimming cost V 3 bases and J 7 bases, with 18 bases left between them. The CDR3 loop spans 15 amino acids. Looked up from germline, CDR1 is SGDLS and CDR2 is YYNGEE. CDR3 residues: CASSALEWLANTQYF. The CDR3 DNA sequence: TGTGCCAGCAGCGCGTTGGAGTGGCTAGCGAATACGCAGTATTTT.

The chain uses TRBV7-2 and TRBJ1-3, with TRBD1 identical over 7 bases. The J segment lost 7 bases and the V segment lost 1 base, leaving 1 base of the junction unmatched. From germline, CDR1 is SGHTA and CDR2 FQGNSA. This CDR3 is 13 amino acids long. The CDR3 region has the DNA TGTGCCAGCAGCTTAGGACAGGGCAACACCATATATTTT. Encoded protein: CASSLGQGNTIYF.